The 10 T cell receptor beta chains below come from one sample, sequenced in a study of control samples from healthy donors and cancer patients. Assay: immunoSEQ multiplex PCR; the TCRdb copy retains only in-frame clones and omits some. Here the sample spans about 92,000 clones, roughly four fifths being singletons. Material: blood. These TCRs come from a woman aged 60 to 75 in good health.

This clone has more than one count but fewer than ten. This rearrangement joins TRBV7-2 to TRBJ1-3, with D possibly matching TRBD1 (5 bases). The CDR3 has 14 residues. CDR1 is SGHTA and CDR2 is FQGNSA in the germline V gene. V lost 5 bases and J lost 2, with 10 bases in between. This chain's CDR3 is CASSQGTTGNTIYF. The CDR3, as DNA: TGTGCCAGCAGCCAAGGGACTACTGGAAACACCATATATTTT.

The chain carries TRBV13 and TRBJ2-1, with TRBD2 as a possible D gene (6 bases). CDR1 is PRHDT and CDR2 is FYEKMQ in the germline V gene (reference sequence). This CDR3 is built from 15 residues. V lost 1 base and J lost 1, with 8 bases in between. CDR3 coding DNA: TGTGCCAGCAGCTTAGTGGCGGGATCCTACAATGAGCAGTTCTTC. It is translated as CASSLVAGSYNEQFF.

This clone has just one count. J is TRBJ2-7 and V is TRBV11-2; no clear D gene. Looked up from germline, CDR1 is SGHAT and CDR2 is FQNNGV. This CDR3 spans 14 amino acids. V was cut by 8 bases and J by 2 bases, with 16 bases left in between. The CDR3 coding sequence is TGTGCCAGCTCTATTCTGGCCGGCACCTACGAGCAGTACTTC. Protein product: CASSILAGTYEQYF.

The CDR3 reads CASSYEGSSGNTIYF. DNA of the CDR3: TGTGCCAGCAGTTACGAGGGCTCATCTGGAAACACCATATATTTT. V gene TRBV6-5 combines with J gene TRBJ1-3; D gene ambiguous. Germline CDR1 is MNHEY and CDR2 is SVGAGI. Trimming shortened V by 2 bases and J by 1 base, and 9 bases separated the two germline ends. This CDR3 has 15 amino acids.

V usage is TRBV6-5 and J usage is TRBJ2-4; D is perhaps TRBD1 (5 bases). Germline V lookup: CDR1 MNHEY, CDR2 SVGAGI. This CDR3 is 15 amino acids long. Trimming removed 0 bases from V and 6 bases from J, with 12 bases in between. CDR3 in DNA: TGTGCCAGCAGTTACTCTTCAGGGATAGCAAACATTCAGTACTTC. Residues: CASSYSSGIANIQYF.

This clone qualifies as medium-sized. The chain uses TRBV5-1 and TRBJ1-1, with 9 bases that match TRBD1. This CDR3 is 12 amino acids long. Germline V gene lookup returns CDR1 SGHRS and CDR2 YFSETQ. J lost 7 bases, V lost 9 bases, and 7 bases had no gene match. This chain's CDR3 is CATADRGVEAFF. The CDR3 bases are TGCGCCACCGCCGACAGGGGGGTTGAAGCTTTCTTT.

Here the CDR3 reads CASSLSWDTFYNEQFF. The CDR3 bases are TGTGCCAGCAGTTTATCGTGGGACACTTTTTACAATGAGCAGTTCTTC. The chain has TRBV27 and TRBJ2-1; possibly TRBD1 for D (6 bases). Deletions cut 0 bases from V and 4 bases from J, with 13 bases between. The CDR3 has 16 residues. Germline CDR1 is MNHEY and CDR2 is SMNVEV (reference sequence).

The genes are TRBV29-1 and TRBJ1-1; D might be TRBD1 (5 bases). The germline gives CDR1 SQVTM, CDR2 ANQGSEA. The CDR3 is 14 residues long. V was cut by 3 bases and J by 1 base, with 12 bases left in between. Here the CDR3 DNA reads TGCAGCGTTGAGATAGAACAGGCGAACACTGAAGCTTTCTTT. It codes for CSVEIEQANTEAFF.

This chain links TRBV28 with TRBJ2-1; 7 bases are shared with TRBD1. Looked up from germline, CDR1 is MDHEN and CDR2 is SYDVKM. V dropped 7 bases and J dropped 4; count of bases not matched to a gene: 10. The CDR3 has 15 residues. CDR3 nucleotides: TGTGCCAGCAATACCCCCGGGGACAGTTACAATGAGCAGTTCTTC. Translation: CASNTPGDSYNEQFF.

The chain uses TRBV5-1 and TRBJ1-3; D not resolved. Per germline, CDR1 SGHRS and CDR2 YFSETQ. Trimming took 4 bases from V and 6 from J, leaving 8 bases between them. The CDR3 covers 12 residues. The chain's CDR3 is CASSAGENTIYF. CDR3 nucleotide sequence: TGCGCCAGCAGCGCCGGGGAAAACACCATATATTTT.